This entry lists 27 T cell receptor beta chains sequenced from one sample in a study of cytomegalovirus exposure and HLA in healthy donors. The PCR used 60 Vbeta and 13 Jbeta primers. Some clones are missing from TCRdb's copy, which holds only in-frame ones; the method was immunoSEQ multiplex PCR. The table records under 130,000 clones, about 80% of them present only once. Source material: PBMCs. The receptors come from a man younger than 40 in good health and CMV-seronegative.

The CDR3 loop reads CASSDLAGEGAYNEQFF. CDR3 nucleotides: TGTGCCAGCAGCGATCTAGCGGGGGAAGGCGCCTACAATGAGCAGTTCTTC. The genes are TRBV9 and TRBJ2-1; 10 bases map to TRBD2. Germline trimming cut 3 bases from V and 2 bases from J; bases unmatched to any gene: 8. CDR1 and CDR2 (germline): SGDLS, YYNGEE. CDR3 length: 17 amino acids.

The J gene is TRBJ2-7, the V gene TRBV27; 10 nucleotides match TRBD1. The germline V gene encodes CDR1 MNHEY and CDR2 SMNVEV (reference sequence). J gave up 2 bases and V 3 bases, and 4 bases lay outside the gene matches. There are 15 residues in the CDR3. The CDR3 sequence is CASSFLGQGAYEQYF. The CDR3 DNA follows: TGTGCCAGCAGTTTCCTAGGACAGGGGGCCTACGAGCAGTACTTC.

The rearrangement uses TRBV7-9 and TRBJ1-5, with D possibly being TRBD1 (6 bases). Trimming took off 4 bases at V and 6 bases at J, with 16 bases between the two ends. The CDR3 totals 15 residues. Germline V gene sequence: CDR1 SEHNR, CDR2 FQNEAQ (reference sequence). The DNA of the CDR3 is TGTGCCAGCAGCTACGGCTTTGGGGGCGTTCAGCCCCAGCATTTT. Its translation: CASSYGFGGVQPQHF.

This clone came up once. The CDR3 nucleotides are TGTGCCAGCAGCTACTTAGAGGACGGGGAGCTGTTTTTT. This encodes CASSYLEDGELFF. The chain uses TRBV7-7 and TRBJ2-2; D is undetermined. The germline gives CDR1 SSHAT, CDR2 FNYEAQ (reference sequence). This CDR3 region has 13 residues. Trimming pared 4 bases from V and 7 bases from J, leaving 10 bases between.

The chain combines TRBV7-8 with TRBJ2-5; 13 nucleotides align to TRBD2. There are 17 residues in the CDR3. Germline values: CDR1 SGHVS, CDR2 FQNEAQ. Trimming took 2 bases from V and 5 from J; bases not matched to a gene: 8. The CDR3 DNA reads as TGTGCCAGCAGCTTAAGGCGACTAGCGGGAGGAAGGGAGACCCAGTACTTC. Translating gives CASSLRRLAGGRETQYF. Based on the CDR3 plus reference TRBV7-8 and TRBJ2-5, the full variable domain is GAGVSQSPRYKVAKRGQDVALRCDPISGHVSLFWYQQALGQGPEFLTYFQNEAQLDKSGLPSDRFFAERPEGSVSTLKIQRTQQEDSAVYLCASSLRRLAGGRETQYFGPGTRLLVL.

This sequence joins TRBV6-4 and TRBJ2-1; TRBD2 matches at 13 bases. The CDR3 runs to 20 residues. CDR1 is MRHNA, CDR2 SNTAGT, per germline. The junction had 12 bases not matched to a gene; V was cut back by 4 bases and J by 0 bases. The CDR3 loop is CASSALGTSGAPSSYNEQFF. CDR3 coding DNA: TGTGCCAGCAGTGCCCTCGGGACTAGCGGGGCCCCGAGCTCCTACAATGAGCAGTTCTTC.

The chain is built from TRBV4-2 and TRBJ2-7, with TRBD1 matching 9 bases. Trimming removed 5 bases from V and 4 bases from J; junction bases left unmatched: 6. The CDR3 consists of 14 residues. The germline V gene encodes CDR1 LGHNA and CDR2 YNFKEQ. DNA of the CDR3: TGTGCCAGCAGCTTGGGACAGGGTCTATACGAGCAGTACTTC. Protein product: CASSLGQGLYEQYF.

V gene TRBV27 combines with J gene TRBJ2-4, with a tentative D call TRBD2 (5 bases). This CDR3 is built from 15 residues. V lost 6 bases and J lost 4, with 16 bases in between. Germline CDR1 reads MNHEY; CDR2 reads SMNVEV (reference sequence). Here the CDR3 DNA reads TGTGCCAGCAGGGACGGGGTTAAGGAGAAAAACATTCAGTACTTC. Encoded protein: CASRDGVKEKNIQYF.

This chain connects TRBV4-1 to TRBJ2-5, with 7 bases aligning to TRBD1. Germline lookup yields CDR1 MGHRA and CDR2 YSYEKL. CDR3 size: 15 residues. Germline trimming cut 3 bases from V and 9 bases from J; bases unmatched to any gene: 13. The CDR3 is CASSHLNGQDRAQYF. The CDR3 DNA reads as TGCGCCAGCAGCCACCTAAACGGACAGGATCGGGCCCAGTACTTC.

The gene calls are TRBV5-1 and TRBJ2-7; 7 nucleotides line up with TRBD2. Unmatched junction bases numbered 5, after V lost 6 bases and J lost 2 bases. In germline, CDR1 is SGHRS, CDR2 YFSETQ. This CDR3 contains 13 residues. The CDR3 DNA reads as TGCGCCAGCACGGCTAGCGGCCCCTACGAGCAGTACTTC. Protein: CASTASGPYEQYF.

The gene calls are TRBV27 and TRBJ2-3; 8 bases match TRBD2. CDR3 size: 21 residues. The V segment lost 5 bases and the J segment 2 bases; nucleotides outside the gene matches: 24. In germline, CDR1 is MNHEY, CDR2 SMNVEV (reference sequence). CDR3 DNA: TGTGCCAGCAGTGCCCCCCCCGGTAGGCCGAAGCTAGCGGGTCCCACAGATACGCAGTATTTT. Encoded protein: CASSAPPGRPKLAGPTDTQYF.

The chain employs TRBV6-1 and TRBJ2-7; 11 bases line up with TRBD2. The germline V gene has CDR1 MNHNS and CDR2 SASEGT. The CDR3 has 15 residues. Unmatched junction bases numbered 7, after V lost 5 bases and J lost 4 bases. The CDR3 loop reads CASSRGLAELYEQYF. The CDR3, as DNA: TGTGCCAGCAGTCGGGGACTAGCGGAACTTTACGAGCAGTACTTC.

V and J are TRBV30 and TRBJ1-2; D call uncertain. Trimming pared 0 bases from V and 0 bases from J, leaving 8 bases between. Germline CDR1 reads GTSNPN; CDR2 reads SVGIG (reference sequence). The CDR3 consists of 14 residues. CDR3 sequence reads: CAWSVVVANYGYTF. CDR3 in DNA: TGTGCCTGGAGTGTAGTGGTAGCTAACTATGGCTACACCTTC.

The V call is TRBV11-1, the J call TRBJ2-2; maybe TRBD1 (5 bases). V lost 8 bases, J lost 4 bases, and 14 bases lay in between. This CDR3 comprises 14 residues. Looked up from germline, CDR1 is SGHAT and CDR2 is FQDESV (reference sequence). The CDR3 loop reads CASESDRPTGELFF. The CDR3 coding sequence is TGTGCCAGCGAAAGTGACAGACCCACCGGGGAGCTGTTTTTT.

The CDR3 region is CASRQGTMNTEAFF. CDR3 DNA sequence: TGTGCCAGCAGACAGGGGACCATGAACACTGAAGCTTTCTTT. The chain carries TRBV6-5 and TRBJ1-1; 7 bases line up with TRBD1. Germline CDR1 and CDR2: MNHEY and SVGAGI. Germline trimming cut 6 bases from V and 0 bases from J; bases unmatched to any gene: 4. This CDR3 has 14 residues.

The chain is built from TRBV5-1 and TRBJ2-3; TRBD2 is a possible D gene (6 bases). V lost 3 bases and J 5 bases, leaving 22 bases between the germline ends. Germline V lookup: CDR1 SGHRS, CDR2 YFSETQ. The CDR3 is 17 residues long. As DNA, the CDR3 is TGCGCCAGCAGCTACCATTCGGAGGGCCATTCCAGAGATACGCAGTATTTT. Translated, it gives CASSYHSEGHSRDTQYF.

The chain carries TRBV4-1 and TRBJ2-5, with a weak D call TRBD1 (5 bases). The length of the CDR3 is 19 residues. Germline CDR1 and CDR2: MGHRA and YSYEKL. Trimming left V 0 bases short and J 5 bases short, with 25 bases between. DNA for the CDR3: TGCGCCAGCAGCCAAGATCGTTCCCAGGGCTGGGTTATCGGGGAGACCCAGTACTTC. It specifies CASSQDRSQGWVIGETQYF.

The V call is TRBV5-1, the J call TRBJ2-1; unclear D gene. Deletions cut 0 bases from V and 4 bases from J, with 11 bases between. Per the germline V gene, CDR1 is SGHRS and CDR2 is YFSETQ. The CDR3 totals 15 residues. The CDR3: CASSLGGQQYNEQFF. The CDR3, as DNA: TGCGCCAGCAGCTTGGGTGGGCAGCAGTACAATGAGCAGTTCTTC.

The chain is built from TRBV7-2 and TRBJ1-5; no reliable D call. This CDR3 is 11 amino acids long. The V gene lost 1 base and the J gene lost 9 bases, with 4 bases spanning the gap. Per the germline V gene, CDR1 is SGHTA and CDR2 is FQGNSA. CDR3 protein: CASSLGGPQHF. CDR3 bases: TGTGCCAGCAGCTTAGGAGGGCCCCAGCATTTT.

A word on this clone: A read error may produce the germline difference seen at one junction end. V gene TRBV28 combines with J gene TRBJ1-3; D remains ambiguous. The CDR3 covers 11 residues. Germline values: CDR1 MDHEN, CDR2 SYDVKM. DNA for the CDR3: TGTGCCAGCAGTCAGGACCGGAGGCATGTTTTT. Amino acid sequence: CASSQDRRHVF.

This rearrangement joins TRBV5-1 to TRBJ2-7; possible D gene TRBD1, 5 bases. The ends were cut back, 0 bases at V and 2 bases at J, with 12 bases in the middle. Germline V gives CDR1 SGHRS, CDR2 YFSETQ. This CDR3 has 15 amino acids. CDR3 loop: CASSLDQGIAYEQYF. CDR3 DNA sequence: TGCGCCAGCAGCTTGGATCAGGGAATCGCCTACGAGCAGTACTTC. The full variable domain, its missing parts supplied by reference TRBV5-1 and TRBJ2-7, is KAGVTQTPRYLIKTRGQQVTLSCSPISGHRSVSWYQQTPGQGLQFLFEYFSETQRNKGNFPGRFSGRQFSNSRSEMNVSTLELGDSALYLCASSLDQGIAYEQYFGPGTRLTVT.

This clone came up once. The chain couples TRBV7-2 to TRBJ1-6, with TRBD1 matching 10 bases. The germline CDR1 and CDR2 sequences are SGHTA and FQGNSA. This CDR3 spans 18 amino acids. Trimming removed 5 bases from V and 3 bases from J; junction bases left unmatched: 10. CDR3 residues: CASSRGGQGIIYNSPLHF. CDR3 DNA: TGTGCCAGCAGCCGAGGGGGACAGGGGATAATCTATAATTCACCCCTCCACTTT.

This chain joins TRBV2 and TRBJ2-5; tentatively, D is TRBD1 (6 bases). CDR3 length equals 15 residues. V was pared by 7 bases and J by 2 bases, with 17 bases between. CDR1 and CDR2 (germline): SNHLY, FYNNEI. The CDR3: CASMPLGDTQETQYF. CDR3 coding DNA: TGTGCCAGCATGCCCCTCGGGGACACTCAAGAGACCCAGTACTTC.

This clone was recorded only once. The chain couples TRBV5-6 to TRBJ2-7, with no clear D. CDR1 is SGHDT and CDR2 is YYEEEE in the germline V gene. V gave up 2 bases and J gave up 3 bases, with 6 bases separating them. CDR3 length: 12 amino acids. The CDR3, as DNA: TGTGCCAGCAGCTTATCGGTCTACGAGCAGTACTTC. It codes for CASSLSVYEQYF.

This rearrangement joins TRBV10-3 to TRBJ2-1, with 9 bases lining up with TRBD1. The germline V gene has CDR1 ENHRY and CDR2 SYGVKD. This CDR3 region has 14 residues. V was clipped by 6 bases and J by 8 bases; unmatched bases: 8. This CDR3 reads CAISAGTGIHEQFF. In DNA, the CDR3 is TGTGCCATCAGCGCCGGGACAGGGATCCATGAGCAGTTCTTC.

The genes are TRBV29-1 and TRBJ1-1, with D possibly matching TRBD1 (5 bases). The CDR3 spans 13 residues. Germline CDR1 SQVTM, CDR2 ANQGSEA. Trimming cost V 5 bases and J 0 bases, with 10 bases left between them. CDR3 protein: CSVQGTLNTEAFF. CDR3 nucleotides: TGCAGCGTTCAGGGCACGCTGAACACTGAAGCTTTCTTT.

The J gene is TRBJ2-7, the V gene TRBV6-5, with 13 bases lining up with TRBD2. The CDR3 is made up of 15 amino acids. Germline values: CDR1 MNHEY, CDR2 SVGAGI. V lost 6 bases to trimming and J lost 9 bases; unmatched junction nucleotides: 11. The DNA for the CDR3 is TGTGCCAGCAGCCCCCGTGGACTAGCGGGAGTGAGGCAGTACTTC. Its translation is CASSPRGLAGVRQYF.